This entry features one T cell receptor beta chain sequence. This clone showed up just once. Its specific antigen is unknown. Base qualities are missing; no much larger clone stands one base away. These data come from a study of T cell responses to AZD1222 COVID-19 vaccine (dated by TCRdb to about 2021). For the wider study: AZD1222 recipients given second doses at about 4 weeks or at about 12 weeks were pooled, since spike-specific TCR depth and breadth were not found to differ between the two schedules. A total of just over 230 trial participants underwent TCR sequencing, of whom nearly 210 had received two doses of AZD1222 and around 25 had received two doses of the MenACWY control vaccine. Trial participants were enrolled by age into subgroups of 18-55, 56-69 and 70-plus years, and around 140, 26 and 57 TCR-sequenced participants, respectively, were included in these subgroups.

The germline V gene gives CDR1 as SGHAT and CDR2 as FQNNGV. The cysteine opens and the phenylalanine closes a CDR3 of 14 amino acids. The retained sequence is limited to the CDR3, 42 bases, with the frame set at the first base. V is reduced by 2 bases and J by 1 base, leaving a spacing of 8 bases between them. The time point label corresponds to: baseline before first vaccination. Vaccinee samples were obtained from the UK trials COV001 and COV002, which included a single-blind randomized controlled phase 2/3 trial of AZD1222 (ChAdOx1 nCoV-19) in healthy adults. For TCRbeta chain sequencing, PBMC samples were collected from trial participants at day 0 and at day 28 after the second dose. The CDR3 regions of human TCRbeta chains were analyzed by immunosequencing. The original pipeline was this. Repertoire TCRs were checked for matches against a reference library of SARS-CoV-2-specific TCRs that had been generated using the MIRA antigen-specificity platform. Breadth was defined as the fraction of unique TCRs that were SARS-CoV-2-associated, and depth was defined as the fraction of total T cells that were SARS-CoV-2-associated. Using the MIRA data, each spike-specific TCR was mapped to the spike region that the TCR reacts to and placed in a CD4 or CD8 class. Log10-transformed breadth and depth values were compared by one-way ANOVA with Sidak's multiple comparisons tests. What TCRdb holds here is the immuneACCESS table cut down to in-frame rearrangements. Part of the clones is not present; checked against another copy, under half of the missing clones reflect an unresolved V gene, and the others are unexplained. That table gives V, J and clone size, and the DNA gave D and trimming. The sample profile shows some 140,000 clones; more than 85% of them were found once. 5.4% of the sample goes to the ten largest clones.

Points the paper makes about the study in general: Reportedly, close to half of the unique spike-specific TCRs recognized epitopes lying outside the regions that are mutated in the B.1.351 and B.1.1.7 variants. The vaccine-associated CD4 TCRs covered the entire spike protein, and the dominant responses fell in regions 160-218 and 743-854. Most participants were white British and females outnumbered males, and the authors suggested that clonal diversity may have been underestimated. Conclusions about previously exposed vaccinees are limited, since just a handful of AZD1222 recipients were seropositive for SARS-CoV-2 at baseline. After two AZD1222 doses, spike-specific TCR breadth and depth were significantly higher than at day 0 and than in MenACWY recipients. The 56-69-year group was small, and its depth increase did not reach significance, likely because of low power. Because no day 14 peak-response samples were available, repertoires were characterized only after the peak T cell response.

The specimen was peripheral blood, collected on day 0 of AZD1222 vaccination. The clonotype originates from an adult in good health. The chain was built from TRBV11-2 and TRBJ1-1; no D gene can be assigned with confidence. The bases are TGTGCCAGCAGCTTAACGGGAGGGAACACTGAAGCTTTCTTT. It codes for CASSLTGGNTEAFF.